This is a list of T cell receptor beta chains from one sample in a study of cytomegalovirus exposure and HLA in healthy donors. Here immunoSEQ multiplex PCR was the method, and the copy in TCRdb shows in-frame clones only, minus some. The sample shows approximately 270,000 clones, 90% of them seen only once. Sequencing was done on a sample of PBMCs. The receptors stem from a young woman in good health and CMV-seronegative. Each CDR3 is given with its conserved first and last residue.

j_call | v_call | cdr3_aa
TRBJ2-1 | TRBV12-5 | CASGSPVQTSGGYNEQFF
TRBJ2-1 | TRBV6-5 | CASREQGARDNEQFF
TRBJ2-3 | TRBV2 | CASRSSASTDTQYF
TRBJ1-6 | TRBV19 | CASREDPVGYNSPLHF
TRBJ1-2 | TRBV28 | CASSLSTGNYGYTF
TRBJ1-3 | TRBV7-2 | CASSLNGGSSGNTIYF
TRBJ2-1 | TRBV6-5 | CASSYSSDTAEQFF
TRBJ1-4 | TRBV18 | CASSPVRGRVSTNEKLFF
TRBJ1-2 | TRBV11-2 | CASSSRWDTAGNYGYTF
TRBJ2-2 | TRBV30 | CAWSAGTANTGELFF
TRBJ2-5 | TRBV15 | CATSPRTGGKETQYF
TRBJ1-3 | TRBV11-2 | CASSLAGTGGNTIYF
TRBJ2-1 | TRBV10-3 | CAISPSGGVNEQFF
TRBJ2-1 | TRBV7-9 | CASSSTAGDDDEQFF
TRBJ1-5 | TRBV28 | CASSLLRTGNHQPQHF
TRBJ2-5 | TRBV6-1 | CASSVGGFQETQYF
TRBJ1-1 | TRBV6-6 | CASSAQENTEAFF
TRBJ1-1 | TRBV5-1 | CASSLEGRNTEAFF
TRBJ1-5 | TRBV6-5 | CASSYSMAGNQPQHF
TRBJ1-5 | TRBV6-1 | CASRPTGGSNQPQHF
TRBJ1-1 | TRBV28 | CASSLIADYMNTEAFF
TRBJ1-1 | TRBV7-9 | CASSHVTGNTEAFF
TRBJ1-1 | TRBV10-1 | CASSAGDLTEAFF
TRBJ2-5 | TRBV6-5 | CASIADRGDQETQYF
TRBJ2-7 | TRBV11-2 | CASSLPGTSRSYEQYF
TRBJ2-2 | TRBV7-3 | CASSRGGTLGELFF
TRBJ2-5 | TRBV6-1 | CASSERSGGFQETQYF
TRBJ2-3 | TRBV14 | CASSLLPAGSTDTQYF
TRBJ1-5 | TRBV27 | CASSLEHSNQPQHF
TRBJ1-1 | TRBV27 | CASSLKSPTGPEAFF
TRBJ2-1 | TRBV14 | CASSQTSGPYNEQFF
TRBJ1-2 | TRBV29-1 | CSVDEQGLYYGYTF
TRBJ1-3 | TRBV5-1 | CASSLSGNTIYF
TRBJ2-3 | TRBV5-4 | CASTPFGPDTQYF
TRBJ2-5 | TRBV5-6 | CASRLGLAETQYF
TRBJ2-5 | TRBV7-2 | CASSLDGGAVKTQYF
TRBJ1-6 | TRBV11-2 | CASSWDRSPLHF
TRBJ1-4 | TRBV9 | CASSVGQINEKLFF
TRBJ2-7 | TRBV6-5 | CASSRQGARYEQYF
TRBJ2-3 | TRBV6-6 | CASSSRDRGTDTQYF
TRBJ2-2 | TRBV11-3 | CASSTRPTGGGTGELFF
TRBJ2-7 | TRBV4-3 | CASSQDHGTASHEQYF
TRBJ1-6 | TRBV7-9 | CASSREDSYNSPLHF
TRBJ1-1 | TRBV5-1 | CASSLTGAIEAFF
TRBJ2-7 | TRBV7-3 | CASSSSGTGSDEQYF
TRBJ1-4 | TRBV5-4 | CASTSPNEKLFF
TRBJ2-1 | TRBV27 | CASSLAGGNNEQFF
TRBJ1-2 | TRBV27 | CASSNIQGLGYTF
TRBJ1-2 | TRBV6-6 | CASSYAETAPGGYTF
TRBJ1-4 | TRBV27 | CASSPWTGRNEKLFF
TRBJ1-2 | TRBV7-9 | CASSLSTGPYYGYTF
TRBJ1-1 | TRBV19 | CASSLRGTTEAFF
TRBJ2-3 | TRBV9 | CASSTYSGATGADTQYF
TRBJ2-2 | TRBV19 | CASSPPRDTGELFF
TRBJ2-2 | TRBV28 | CASSKGGHSTGELFF
TRBJ2-7 | TRBV6-4 | CARASGQTHPYEQYF
TRBJ1-6 | TRBV5-1 | CASSTMKGQGNSPLHF
TRBJ2-7 | TRBV19 | CASSIGEDEQYF
TRBJ1-4 | TRBV2 | CASSEGIGGVRATNEKLFF